The clone carrying this T cell receptor (beta chain) was picked up one time. Germline is not matched at one junction end, which may reflect a read error. This CDR3 has 16 amino acids. Per the germline V gene, CDR1 is PRHDT and CDR2 is FYEKMQ (reference sequence). This entry is derived from a study of blood T cell repertoires in COVID-19. About the research overall: T cells, B-cell-depleted T cells, or PBMCs provided the cDNA or gDNA that served as material.

Method: immunoSEQ multiplex PCR; TCRdb's copy keeps in-frame clones and lacks some. The sample contains roughly 100,000 clones, over 75% of which appear only once. The TCR comes from a human donor in a cohort sampled during active COVID-19. Sequenced sample: peripheral blood. The J gene is TRBJ2-1, the V gene TRBV13; weak D call: TRBD2 (7 bases). In DNA form, the CDR3 reads TGTGCCCGCAGCTTTGGGGGCGGGGGTGGCTACAATGAGCAGTTCTTC. The encoded protein is CARSFGGGGGYNEQFF.